This entry is about one TCR beta chain. V shed 4 bases and J 7 bases; nucleotides not matched to a gene: 6. The CDR3 sequence is 15 residues long. Germline V gives CDR1 SGHTS, CDR2 YDEGEE. Profiling relied on immunoSEQ multiplex PCR, and the TCRdb table lists in-frame clones only, not all of them. The table lists approximately 61,000 clones, more than 75% of them singletons. This specimen comes from a study of blood T cell repertoires in COVID-19. At the level of the study: Acute and convalescent COVID-19 samples came from the United States, Italy and Spain.

V usage is TRBV5-8 and J usage is TRBJ1-4; 11 positions match TRBD1. The receptor was derived from a human donor in a cohort sampled during active COVID-19. Input material: peripheral blood. For the CDR3, the DNA is TGTGCCAGCAGCATCGGGACAGGGGGACGTGAAAAACTGTTTTTT. Translation gives CASSIGTGGREKLFF.